The table lists the clone carrying this T cell receptor (beta chain) with many counts. The data belong to a study of T cells after yellow fever vaccination. TCRdb ran MiXCR on the 5' RACE reads and lists one entry per CDR3 protein. The repertoire holds approximately 90,000 distinct CDR3 sequences, with around 5.8% as singletons. The germline V gene encodes CDR1 LGHNA and CDR2 YSLEER. The germline V and J ends were trimmed by 0 bases and 4 bases, with 14 bases remaining between them. The CDR3 loop spans 16 amino acids. This sequence originates from a young man who received the YFV17D yellow fever vaccine. The sequencing here drew on CD8+ T cells sorted from PBMCs, taken 10 days after the yellow fever booster vaccination. The chain carries TRBV4-3 and TRBJ2-3; no clear D. The CDR3 sequence is CASSQEPGPASDTQYF. CDR3 bases: TGCGCCAGCAGCCAAGAGCCGGGCCCCGCTTCAGATACGCAGTATTTT.